The clone carrying this TCR beta chain was seen a few times. This sample was taken from a study of cytomegalovirus exposure and HLA in healthy donors. The PCR had 60 Vbeta and 13 Jbeta primers. Using immunoSEQ multiplex PCR, the repertoire was profiled, and TCRdb retains in-frame clones only, with some absent. The table includes under 200,000 clones, about 78% detected once. This receptor was taken from a man between 60 and 70 years old in good health and CMV-seronegative. The sample was PBMCs.

The CDR3: CASTIAVNTEAFF. DNA of the CDR3: TGTGCCAGCACTATCGCCGTGAACACTGAAGCTTTCTTT. The V and J genes are TRBV6-5 and TRBJ1-1, with no clear D. CDR1 MNHEY and CDR2 SVGAGI come from the germline V gene. The V gene lost 7 bases and the J gene lost 0 bases, with 9 bases spanning the gap. The CDR3 has 13 residues.